This T cell receptor (beta chain) is drawn from a study of T cell responses to AZD1222 COVID-19 vaccine. Whole-study findings and limits: Among the donors, most were white British and more were female, and clonal diversity was possibly underestimated. Repertoire collection took place solely once the T cell response had peaked. Unmutated regions of variants are reportedly targeted by nearly half of spike-specific TCRs.

Trimming pared 6 bases from V and 2 bases from J, leaving 9 bases between. The CDR3 totals 12 residues. Germline V gives CDR1 SQVTM, CDR2 ANQGSEA. For this clone: No antigen is known for it.

Assay: immunoSEQ multiplex PCR; the TCRdb copy retains only in-frame clones and omits some. The data show some 130,000 clones, with approximately 92% seen just once and 6% to 7.5% held by the top ten. This chain connects TRBV29-1 to TRBJ2-3; weak D call: TRBD2 (7 bases). The sample consisted of peripheral blood, taken 28 days after the second AZD1222 dose. This TCR came from an adult who received the AZD1222 COVID-19 vaccine. The CDR3 is CSVRGHTDTQYF. DNA of the CDR3: TGCAGCGTGCGGGGGCACACAGATACGCAGTATTTT.